The next 14 T cell receptor beta chains were all read from a single sample in a study of regulatory T cells in long-lasting Graves disease. CDR3-region Arm-PCR and iRepertoire HTBI primers produced the TCR beta libraries. TCRdb re-derived calls from the multiplex PCR reads in MiXCR, one entry per CDR3 protein. The top ten hold more than 10% of the sample, which has roughly 510,000 distinct CDR3 sequences, approximately 16% seen once. This sample's time point: newly diagnosed GD, antithyroid drugs for less than 3 months. Researchers made the TCR library from RNA that was extracted from PBMCs. These sequences were also reported in another study, on T cells in Graves' hyperthyroidism and ophthalmopathy.

The source material was peripheral blood mononuclear cells (PBMCs), sampled at new diagnosis, from a patient treated with antithyroid drugs. The receptors were sampled from a man in his late teens or twenties with Graves disease.

This clonotype occurred many times. The chain couples TRBV5-1 to TRBJ2-5; D remains unclear. Germline V gives CDR1 SGHRS, CDR2 YFSETQ. The CDR3 extends over 14 amino acids. Trimming stripped 1 base from V and 2 bases from J, with 9 bases between. The DNA of the CDR3 is TGCGCCAGCAGCTTGACCGCAGCACAAGAGACCCAGTACTTC. This codes for CASSLTAAQETQYF.

This clonotype has ten or more counts. V and J are TRBV28 and TRBJ2-7, with a tentative D call TRBD2 (5 bases). The germline gives CDR1 MDHEN, CDR2 SYDVKM. The CDR3 length is 14 residues. V was cut by 3 bases and J by 5 bases, with 14 bases left in between. The CDR3 DNA is TGTGCCAGCAGTTTGGAAGGCAGGAGGAACGAGCAGTACTTC. As protein: CASSLEGRRNEQYF.

At least ten counts were recorded for this clonotype. The chain recombines TRBV19 with TRBJ2-5; 12 bases fit TRBD2. From germline, CDR1 is LNHDA and CDR2 SQIVND (reference sequence). The length of the CDR3 is 15 residues. V lost 7 bases and J lost 5; bases outside the gene matches: 8. CDR3 loop: CASTPGLAGSETQYF. CDR3 DNA sequence: TGTGCCAGTACCCCAGGACTAGCGGGATCGGAGACCCAGTACTTC.

In this sample, this clonotype turned up a few times. This chain links TRBV13 with TRBJ2-7, with D perhaps matching TRBD1 or TRBD2 (5 bases each). V was trimmed by 4 bases and J by 2 bases, leaving 18 bases between them. CDR1 is PRHDT, CDR2 FYEKMQ, per germline (reference sequence). The CDR3 extends over 16 amino acids. CDR3 nucleotide sequence: TGTGCCAGCAGCTCAACCCGGGACCGAAAGACCTACGAGCAGTACTTC. This codes for CASSSTRDRKTYEQYF.

This clonotype has ten or more counts. The rearrangement joins TRBV6-1 to TRBJ2-7; 8 positions agree with TRBD2. Trimming at V came to 5 bases and at J to 1 base, leaving 4 bases not matched to a gene. This CDR3 spans 14 amino acids. From germline, CDR1 is MNHNS and CDR2 SASEGT. CDR3 in DNA: TGTGCCAGCAGTAGTCGGGAGGGGTCCTACGAGCAGTACTTC. It encodes CASSSREGSYEQYF.

This clonotype was seen only a few times. One end of the junction varies from germline; a read error may be responsible. The chain carries TRBV2 and TRBJ2-5; D perhaps matches TRBD2 (7 bases). This CDR3 is built from 14 residues. Germline values: CDR1 SNHLY, CDR2 FYNNEI. The CDR3, as DNA: TGTGCCAGCAGCGGACCGGGGGGCCAAAAGACCCAGTACTTC. Translating it yields CASSGPGGQKTQYF.

CDR3 DNA: TGTGCCAGCAGTTTTACAGGGTACAATGAGCAGTTCTTC. Its translation is CASSFTGYNEQFF. The chain recombines TRBV27 with TRBJ2-1; tentative D call: TRBD1 (6 bases). Germline V CDR1 and CDR2: MNHEY, SMNVEV (reference sequence). Trimming removed 3 bases from V and 4 bases from J, with 7 bases in between. This CDR3 comprises 13 residues.

This clonotype has ten or more counts. The chain links TRBV12-3 or TRBV12-4 to TRBJ2-7; no clear D gene. The V end was cut by 5 bases, the J end by 6 bases, with 11 bases between. This CDR3 contains 12 residues. CDR3: CASSLTGREQYF. CDR3 in DNA: TGTGCCAGCAGTCTAACCGGACGCGAGCAGTACTTC.

The rearrangement joins TRBV20-1 to TRBJ2-5; 10 bases are shared with TRBD1. The CDR3 runs 15 residues. Trimming at V came to 5 bases and at J to 1 base, leaving 7 bases not matched to a gene. Germline assignment: CDR1 DFQATT and CDR2 SNEGSKA (reference sequence). The CDR3 DNA sequence: TGCAGTGCTGAACCGGGACAGGGGATCCAAGAGACCCAGTACTTC. It encodes CSAEPGQGIQETQYF.

This clonotype was observed a few times. V and J are TRBV6-1 and TRBJ2-3, with 7 nucleotides matching TRBD2. The germline CDR1 and CDR2 sequences are MNHNS and SASEGT. The V and J ends lost 6 bases and 0 bases, in that order; junction bases with no gene match: 3. The CDR3 spans 14 residues. CDR3 coding DNA: TGTGCCAGCAGAACTAGCGATAGCACAGATACGCAGTATTTT. This sequence encodes CASRTSDSTDTQYF.

This clonotype was picked up many times. J is TRBJ2-5 and V is TRBV28; D gene ambiguous. The CDR3 totals 13 residues. Per the germline V gene, CDR1 is MDHEN and CDR2 is SYDVKM. V was cut by 6 bases and J by 2 bases, with 10 bases left in between. CDR3 protein: CASRPGRQETQYF. CDR3 sequence (DNA): TGTGCCAGCAGGCCCGGAAGACAAGAGACCCAGTACTTC.

At least ten counts were recorded for this clonotype. The chain links TRBV30 to TRBJ1-2, with D possibly matching TRBD1 (6 bases). V was trimmed by 0 bases and J by 2 bases, leaving 10 bases between them. The CDR3 spans 14 residues. Per germline, CDR1 GTSNPN and CDR2 SVGIG (reference sequence). In nucleotides, the CDR3 is TGTGCCTGGAGTGTACACAGGGTGAACTATGGCTACACCTTC. Protein product: CAWSVHRVNYGYTF.

The chain uses TRBV2 and TRBJ1-6; D gene ambiguous. V was cut by 2 bases and J by 9 bases, with 14 bases left in between. The CDR3 is 15 residues long. Germline V gene data show CDR1 as SNHLY and CDR2 as FYNNEI. The CDR3 coding sequence is TGTGCCAGCAGTGAAAATCCCACACCCTCTTCACCCCTCCACTTT. This encodes CASSENPTPSSPLHF.

There are a few counts of this clonotype. The chain carries TRBV5-1 and TRBJ1-1; the D is unclear. The CDR3 consists of 14 residues. Trimming left V 2 bases short and J 3 bases short, with 11 bases between. Germline V gene data show CDR1 as SGHRS and CDR2 as YFSETQ. This chain's CDR3 is CASSFVGLDTEAFF. The CDR3 DNA reads TGCGCCAGCAGCTTTGTCGGCTTGGACACTGAAGCTTTCTTT.